This T cell receptor beta chain was captured in a study of cytomegalovirus exposure and HLA in healthy donors. Study-wide points: The authors later linked a missense DCLRE1C variant to TCR beta V- and J-gene trimming.

As regards this clone: Its antigen remains unknown.

V was clipped by 4 bases and J by 4 bases; unmatched bases: 6. Looked up from germline, CDR1 is SNHLY and CDR2 is FYNNEI. This CDR3 has 16 residues. PCR involved 60 Vbeta and 13 Jbeta primers. Produced via immunoSEQ multiplex PCR; TCRdb's table is partial and in-frame only. The sample lists some 160,000 clones, approximately 83% occurring once. This TCR was recovered from a woman in her 40s in good health and CMV-seronegative. The specimen sequenced was PBMCs. This chain uses TRBV2 with TRBJ2-6; 8 nucleotides agree with TRBD1. CDR3 bases: TGTGCCAGCAGTGGCCACAGGGGGAAGGGGGCCAACGTCCTGACTTTC. Its translation: CASSGHRGKGANVLTF.